These 18 T cell receptor beta chains originate from one sample sequenced in a study of T cell changes during pregnancy in multiple sclerosis. TCRdb's copy holds only in-frame clones and misses some; the assay was immunoSEQ multiplex PCR. The sample has tens of thousands of clones; approximately 81% are singletons. Material: CD8+ T cells from peripheral blood mononuclear cells, obtained after pregnancy. The receptors were sampled from a female donor with multiple sclerosis, enrolled in a pregnancy study.

Comments on this clone: Within the sample, other DNA sequences also encode this same CDR3. This rearrangement joins TRBV6-1 to TRBJ2-7, with 7 positions matching TRBD1. The V and J ends lost 3 bases and 1 base, in that order; junction bases with no gene match: 3. Germline values: CDR1 MNHNS, CDR2 SASEGT. The CDR3 loop spans 14 amino acids. This CDR3 is CASSEGDSSYEQYF. The CDR3 region has the DNA TGTGCCAGCAGTGAGGGGGACAGTTCCTACGAGCAGTACTTC.

The chain has TRBV6-1 and TRBJ1-5; TRBD1 is a possible D gene (6 bases). CDR1 is MNHNS and CDR2 is SASEGT in the germline V gene. This CDR3 has 13 residues. Trimming removed 6 bases at V and 4 bases at J, with 10 bases between. The CDR3 DNA reads TGTGCCAGCAGCCGGACAGATAATCAGCCCCAGCATTTT. Its translation: CASSRTDNQPQHF.

The rearrangement uses TRBV9 and TRBJ1-2; D gene uncertain. This CDR3 has 14 amino acids. The germline CDR1 and CDR2 sequences are SGDLS and YYNGEE. Between the trimmed V and J ends, which lost 2 bases and 2 bases, there was a span of 10 bases. The CDR3 sequence is CASSVAQSNYGYTF. In DNA form, the CDR3 reads TGTGCCAGCAGCGTGGCACAGAGCAACTATGGCTACACCTTC.

This chain joins TRBV7-8 and TRBJ2-2; D is ambiguous. The CDR3 is 13 amino acids. Germline V gene lookup returns CDR1 SGHVS and CDR2 FQNEAQ. V dropped 3 bases and J dropped 5 bases, with 7 bases sitting between them. The CDR3 DNA is TGTGCCAGCAGCTTCACAGAGACCGGGGAGCTGTTTTTT. Amino acids: CASSFTETGELFF. Based on the CDR3 plus reference TRBV7-8 and TRBJ2-2, the full variable domain is GAGVSQSPRYKVAKRGQDVALRCDPISGHVSLFWYQQALGQGPEFLTYFQNEAQLDKSGLPSDRFFAERPEGSVSTLKIQRTQQEDSAVYLCASSFTETGELFFGEGSRLTVL.

V and J are TRBV5-3 and TRBJ2-1, with TRBD2 matching over 15 bases. TRBV5-3 is flagged as an ORF with uncertain function. This CDR3 spans 15 amino acids. Unmatched junction bases numbered 0, after V lost 4 bases and J lost 4 bases. The CDR3 region has the DNA TGTGCCAGAAGCGGACTAGCGGGGGGGTACAATGAGCAGTTCTTC. It translates to CARSGLAGGYNEQFF.

The chain carries TRBV2 and TRBJ2-3, with 12 bases matching TRBD2. Germline CDR1 and CDR2: SNHLY and FYNNEI. The CDR3 extends over 14 amino acids. The ends lost 4 bases at V and 5 bases at J; junction bases unmatched: 1. CDR3 loop: CASSGGLAGDTQYF. The CDR3 DNA sequence: TGTGCCAGCAGTGGGGGACTAGCGGGAGATACGCAGTATTTT.

The rearrangement links TRBV7-2 to TRBJ2-7; D gene unclear. Trimming removed 6 bases from V and 4 bases from J, with 10 bases in between. The CDR3 is 12 amino acids. Germline assignment: CDR1 SGHTA and CDR2 FQGNSA. Written as DNA, the CDR3 is TGTGCCAGCAGTTCCCGTCCTTACGAGCAGTACTTC. Its translation: CASSSRPYEQYF.

This chain uses TRBV6-5 with TRBJ2-2; tentative D call: TRBD2 (6 bases). The CDR3 covers 16 residues. Germline V gene lookup returns CDR1 MNHEY and CDR2 SVGAGI. Trimming took off 1 base at V and 5 bases at J, with 14 bases between the two ends. CDR3 amino acids: CASSYYGGVGTGELFF. DNA for the CDR3: TGTGCCAGCAGTTACTACGGGGGTGTAGGTACCGGGGAGCTGTTTTTT.

This clone has just a few counts. V and J are TRBV28 and TRBJ1-2, with D possibly being TRBD1 (5 bases). Germline V lookup: CDR1 MDHEN, CDR2 SYDVKM. V dropped 2 bases and J dropped 4 bases, with 17 bases sitting between them. This CDR3 has 16 residues. The CDR3 DNA reads as TGTGCCAGCAGTTTACGCCCCGGGGGGGTCGTCTATGGCTACACCTTC. Its protein product is CASSLRPGGVVYGYTF.

This chain uses TRBV10-3 with TRBJ1-1; D possibly corresponds to TRBD1 (6 bases). Trimming took 8 bases from V and 0 from J, leaving 7 bases between them. The CDR3 is made up of 12 amino acids. The germline gives CDR1 ENHRY, CDR2 SYGVKD. CDR3 coding DNA: TGTGCCATCCGGGACATGAACACTGAAGCTTTCTTT. Translated: CAIRDMNTEAFF.

This clone occurred once. This chain connects TRBV19 to TRBJ1-2, with TRBD1 matching over 7 bases. The CDR3 has 14 residues. Germline V CDR1 and CDR2: LNHDA, SQIVND (reference sequence). V shed 5 bases and J 4 bases; nucleotides not matched to a gene: 7. CDR3 sequence: CASSPQGWVYGYTF. The CDR3 region has the DNA TGTGCCAGTAGTCCACAGGGGTGGGTCTATGGCTACACCTTC.

This clone showed up just a few times. The chain couples TRBV19 to TRBJ2-5; D gene unclear. CDR1 LNHDA and CDR2 SQIVND come from the germline V gene (reference sequence). Trimming took off 3 bases at V and 0 bases at J, with 5 bases between the two ends. The CDR3 totals 13 residues. This CDR3 is CASSIKHQETQYF. Written as DNA, the CDR3 is TGTGCCAGTAGTATTAAGCACCAAGAGACCCAGTACTTC.

The CDR3, as DNA: TGTGCCAGTTCAATCAGGGTCCTGGCCTACAATGAGCAGTTCTTC. It is translated as CASSIRVLAYNEQFF. The rearrangement uses TRBV19 and TRBJ2-1, with D possibly matching TRBD1 (5 bases). CDR1 and CDR2 from the germline V gene are LNHDA and SQIVND (reference sequence). The CDR3 totals 15 residues. Deletions cut 8 bases from V and 2 bases from J, with 16 bases between. Full variable domain (missing parts from reference TRBV19 and TRBJ2-1): DGGITQSPKYLFRKEGQNVTLSCEQNLNHDAMYWYRQDPGQGLRLIYYSQIVNDFQKGDIAEGYSVSREKKESFPLTVTSAQKNPTAFYLCASSIRVLAYNEQFFGPGTRLTVL.

The V gene is TRBV7-9, the J gene TRBJ2-3; maybe TRBD2 (5 bases). The V end was cut by 5 bases, the J end by 6 bases, with 9 bases between. The CDR3 covers 12 residues. Germline loops: CDR1 SEHNR, CDR2 FQNEAQ (reference sequence). The CDR3 sequence is CASSHGGDTQYF. The CDR3 region has the DNA TGTGCCAGCAGCCATGGCGGGGATACGCAGTATTTT.

The chain employs TRBV6-1 and TRBJ2-7; TRBD1 matches 9 bases. CDR3 size: 14 residues. The V segment lost 10 bases and the J segment 3 bases; nucleotides outside the gene matches: 10. Germline assignment: CDR1 MNHNS and CDR2 SASEGT. The CDR3 here is CATGQGGGFYEQYF. The CDR3 nucleotides are TGTGCCACGGGACAGGGTGGGGGGTTCTACGAGCAGTACTTC.

The chain carries TRBV7-9 and TRBJ2-2; TRBD1 agrees at 9 bases. With V trimmed by 2 bases and J by 8 bases, 12 bases remained unmatched. The CDR3 runs 17 residues. The V gene's germline CDR1 is SEHNR and CDR2 FQNEAQ (reference sequence). The CDR3 DNA reads TGTGCCAGCAGCTTACGCCCGGGACAGGGTGTTTGGGGGGAGCTGTTTTTT. It yields the protein CASSLRPGQGVWGELFF.

This CDR3 is CASSPGQTYEQYF. CDR3 in DNA: TGCGCCAGCAGCCCGGGACAGACCTACGAGCAGTACTTC. The rearrangement links TRBV4-3 to TRBJ2-7, with 7 nucleotides matching TRBD1. CDR3 size: 13 residues. Germline loops: CDR1 LGHNA, CDR2 YSLEER. Unmatched junction bases numbered 2, after V lost 4 bases and J lost 2 bases.

CDR3 in amino acids: CASSPQRMRGRTDTQYF. In nucleotides, the CDR3 is TGTGCCAGCTCACCACAAAGGATGCGGGGCCGCACAGATACGCAGTATTTT. The gene calls are TRBV18 and TRBJ2-3; possibly TRBD2 for D (6 bases). Germline lookup yields CDR1 KGHSH and CDR2 LQKENI. V gave up 1 base and J gave up 1 base, with 15 bases separating them. This CDR3 contains 17 residues. Full variable domain (rest looked up from reference TRBV18 and TRBJ2-3): NAGVMQNPRHLVRRRGQEARLRCSPMKGHSHVYWYRQLPEEGLKFMVYLQKENIIDESGMPKERFSAEFPKEGPSILRIQQVVRGDSAAYFCASSPQRMRGRTDTQYFGPGTRLTVL.